The 2 T cell receptor beta chains reported below all come from one sample, sequenced in a study of cytomegalovirus exposure and HLA in healthy donors. The PCR made use of 60 Vbeta and 13 Jbeta primers. Profiled with immunoSEQ multiplex PCR; TCRdb holds only in-frame clones, not every one. The data show some 160,000 clones, over 60% seen once. Material for sequencing was PBMCs. These receptors all stem from a man in his forties in good health and CMV-seronegative.

This clone was counted between two and nine times. V usage is TRBV11-3 and J usage is TRBJ2-7, with 10 nucleotides matching TRBD2. The CDR3 has 15 residues. The trim removed 1 base at V and 4 bases at J, leaving 4 bases unmatched. Looked up from germline, CDR1 is SGHNT and CDR2 is YENEEA. CDR3 sequence reads: CASSLGASGSYEQYF. The CDR3 DNA sequence: TGTGCCAGCAGCTTAGGCGCTAGCGGGAGTTACGAGCAGTACTTC.

The gene calls are TRBV7-2 and TRBJ2-3; 10 nucleotides agree with TRBD2. CDR1 and CDR2 (germline): SGHTA, FQGNSA. The CDR3 is 15 residues long. With 5 bases clipped from V and 6 bases from J, the junction kept 8 bases outside the gene matches. CDR3 region: CASSPLAGVWDTQYF. CDR3 DNA: TGTGCCAGCAGCCCTCTAGCGGGAGTGTGGGATACGCAGTATTTT.